A selection of T cell receptor beta chains follows, all from one sample in a study of blood T cell repertoires in COVID-19. Produced via immunoSEQ multiplex PCR; TCRdb's table is partial and in-frame only. The sample contains some 700,000 clones, 75% to 90% of which appear only once. Input material: peripheral blood. These receptors all stem from a woman between 18 and 29 years old with acute or convalescent COVID-19. Each CDR3 is given with its conserved first and last residue. D genes are given only for firm matches. For some rows the clone size is stated as once, few or many, or as a class when expanded; others skip it.

d_call j_call v_call clone_size cdr3_aa
- TRBJ1-2 TRBV14 - CASRLSTGRPYGYTF
TRBD2 TRBJ2-7 TRBV11-2 few CASSLFPGGLYEQYF
- TRBJ2-1 TRBV20-1 - CSASFWTGESYNEQFF
TRBD1 TRBJ1-2 TRBV5-1 - CASSLDRGQGGYTF
TRBD1 TRBJ1-5 TRBV28 few CASRSLTGGNQPQHF
TRBD1 TRBJ1-2 TRBV3-1/TRBV3-2 - CASSPTGAVSGYTF
TRBD1 TRBJ2-1 TRBV11-2 - CASSFRDPGTGAYNEQFF
- TRBJ1-2 TRBV2 once CASSPPTGPTPGYTF
TRBD1 TRBJ1-1 TRBV4-3 - CASSHLQGGTEAFF
TRBD1 TRBJ1-2 TRBV10-3 - CAISRVQGVDVSYGYTF
TRBD1 TRBJ1-6 TRBV9 - CASTRTGDVSPLHF
TRBD1 TRBJ1-2 TRBV3-1/TRBV3-2 once CASSQAGTGAGYTF
- TRBJ1-1 TRBV11-2 - CASSLTQAGQEKVFEAFF
- TRBJ1-2 TRBV6-5 - CASTPGLGSGYTF
- TRBJ1-6 TRBV19 - CASRDRTFNSPLHF
- TRBJ2-6 TRBV2 - CASRGFRESGANVLTF
TRBD1 TRBJ1-2 TRBV27 - CASSSIRDRDNYGYTF
- TRBJ1-1 TRBV6-1 - CASSEPAQGNTEAFF
TRBD1 TRBJ1-1 TRBV6-2/TRBV6-3 - CASSYPGQVGTEAFF
TRBD2 TRBJ2-2 TRBV7-2 - CASRAPGLAGTGELFF